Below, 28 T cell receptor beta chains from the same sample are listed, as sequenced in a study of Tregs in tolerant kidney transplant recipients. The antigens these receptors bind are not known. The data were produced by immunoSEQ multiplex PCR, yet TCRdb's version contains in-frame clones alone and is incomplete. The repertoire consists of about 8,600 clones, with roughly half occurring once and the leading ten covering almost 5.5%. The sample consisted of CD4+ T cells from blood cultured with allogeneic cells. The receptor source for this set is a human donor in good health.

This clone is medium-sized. In nucleotides, the CDR3 is TGTGCCAGCAGTTATACCCCGGGTGGCTACACCTTC. Amino acids: CASSYTPGGYTF. V and J are TRBV7-9 and TRBJ1-2; D is ambiguous. Germline V gene data show CDR1 as SEHNR and CDR2 as FQNEAQ (reference sequence). CDR3 length: 12 residues. Trimming pared 6 bases from V and 7 bases from J, leaving 12 bases between.

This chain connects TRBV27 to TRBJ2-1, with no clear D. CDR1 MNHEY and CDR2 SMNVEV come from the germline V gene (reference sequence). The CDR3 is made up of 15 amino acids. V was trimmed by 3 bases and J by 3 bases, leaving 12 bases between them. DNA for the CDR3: TGTGCCAGCAGTTTCGGAATGGTCGACTACAATGAGCAGTTCTTC. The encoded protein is CASSFGMVDYNEQFF.

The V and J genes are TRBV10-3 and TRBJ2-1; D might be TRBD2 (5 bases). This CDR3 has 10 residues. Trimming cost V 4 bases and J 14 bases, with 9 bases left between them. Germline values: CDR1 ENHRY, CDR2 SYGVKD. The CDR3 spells CAISADGKFF. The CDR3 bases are TGTGCCATCAGTGCGGACGGGAAGTTCTTC.

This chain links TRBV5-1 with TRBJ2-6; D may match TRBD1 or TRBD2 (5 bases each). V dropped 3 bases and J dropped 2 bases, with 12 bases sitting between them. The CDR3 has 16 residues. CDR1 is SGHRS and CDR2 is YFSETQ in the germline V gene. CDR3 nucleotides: TGCGCCAGCAGCTGGGGCAGAGGGGCTGGGGCCAACGTCCTGACTTTC. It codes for CASSWGRGAGANVLTF.

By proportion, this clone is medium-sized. Written as DNA, the CDR3 is TGTGCCAGCAGCCCCAGGGGACACTATGGCTACACCTTC. Its translation is CASSPRGHYGYTF. V usage is TRBV7-2 and J usage is TRBJ1-2, with a tentative D call TRBD1 (6 bases). CDR3 size: 13 residues. The germline V and J ends were trimmed by 5 bases and 3 bases, with 10 bases remaining between them. CDR1 is SGHTA and CDR2 is FQGNSA in the germline V gene.

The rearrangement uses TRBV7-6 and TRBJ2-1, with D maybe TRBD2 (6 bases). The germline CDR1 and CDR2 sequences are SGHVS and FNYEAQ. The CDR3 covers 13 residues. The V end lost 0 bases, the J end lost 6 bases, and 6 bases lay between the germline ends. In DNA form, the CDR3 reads TGTGCCAGCAGCTTAGCTAGCGGCAATGAGCAGTTCTTC. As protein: CASSLASGNEQFF.

CDR3 DNA: TGTGCCAGCAGCTTAGCTCCGGGGTCCTCCTACGAGCAGTACTTC. This translates into CASSLAPGSSYEQYF. The chain is built from TRBV7-7 and TRBJ2-7, with D possibly matching TRBD2 (5 bases). The CDR3 has 15 amino acids. The V gene's germline CDR1 is SSHAT and CDR2 FNYEAQ (reference sequence). V lost 0 bases and J lost 0, with 9 bases in between. Full variable domain (missing parts from reference TRBV7-7 and TRBJ2-7): GAGVSQSPRYKVTKRGQDVTLRCDPISSHATLYWYQQALGQGPEFLTYFNYEAQPDKSGLPSDRFSAERPEGSISTLTIQRTEQRDSAMYRCASSLAPGSSYEQYFGPGTRLTVT.

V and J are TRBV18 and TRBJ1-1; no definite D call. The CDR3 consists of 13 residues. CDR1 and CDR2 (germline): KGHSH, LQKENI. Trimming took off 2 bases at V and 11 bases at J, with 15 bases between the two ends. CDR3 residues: CASSPGSRQSAFF. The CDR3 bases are TGTGCCAGCTCACCAGGGAGTAGGCAATCGGCTTTCTTT. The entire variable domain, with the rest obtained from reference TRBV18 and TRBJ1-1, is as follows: NAGVMQNPRHLVRRRGQEARLRCSPMKGHSHVYWYRQLPEEGLKFMVYLQKENIIDESGMPKERFSAEFPKEGPSILRIQQVVRGDSAAYFCASSPGSRQSAFFGQGTRLTVV.

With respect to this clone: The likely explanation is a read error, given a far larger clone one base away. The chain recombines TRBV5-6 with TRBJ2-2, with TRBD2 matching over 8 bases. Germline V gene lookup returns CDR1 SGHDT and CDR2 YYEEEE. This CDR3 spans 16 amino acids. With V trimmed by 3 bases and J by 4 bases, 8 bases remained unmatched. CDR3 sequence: CASSSRGGLGTGELFF. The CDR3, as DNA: TGTGCCAGCAGCTCTCGGGGGGGCCTCGGCACCGGGGAGCTGTTTTTT.

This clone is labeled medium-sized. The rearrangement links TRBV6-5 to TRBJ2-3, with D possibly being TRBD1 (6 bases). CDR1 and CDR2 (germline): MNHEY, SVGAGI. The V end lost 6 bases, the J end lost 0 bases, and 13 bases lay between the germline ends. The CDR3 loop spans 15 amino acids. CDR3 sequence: CASRRTVASTDTQYF. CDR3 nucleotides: TGTGCCAGCAGACGGACAGTGGCTAGCACAGATACGCAGTATTTT.

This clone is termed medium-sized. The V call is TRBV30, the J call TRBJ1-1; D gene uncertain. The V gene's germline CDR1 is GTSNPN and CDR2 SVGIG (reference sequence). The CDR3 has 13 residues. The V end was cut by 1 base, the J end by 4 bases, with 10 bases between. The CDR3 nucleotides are TGTGCCTGGAGTGAAGACATTGGCACTGAAGCTTTCTTT. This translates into CAWSEDIGTEAFF. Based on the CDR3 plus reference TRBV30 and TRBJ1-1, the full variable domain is SQTIHQWPATLVQPVGSPLSLECTVEGTSNPNLYWYRQAAGRGLQLLFYSVGIGQISSEVPQNLSASRPQDRQFILSSKKLLLSDSGFYLCAWSEDIGTEAFFGQGTRLTVV.

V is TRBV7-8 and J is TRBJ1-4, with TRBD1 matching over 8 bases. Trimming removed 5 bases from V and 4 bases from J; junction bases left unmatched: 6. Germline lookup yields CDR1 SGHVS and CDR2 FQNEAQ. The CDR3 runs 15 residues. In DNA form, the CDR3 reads TGTGCCAGCAGCGGACGGACAGGGAGTAATGAAAAACTGTTTTTT. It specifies CASSGRTGSNEKLFF.

CDR3 region: CAIKERESSYEQYF. The CDR3 region has the DNA TGTGCCATCAAAGAGCGGGAGAGCTCCTACGAGCAGTACTTC. The chain combines TRBV6-5 with TRBJ2-7; 8 nucleotides align to TRBD2. The CDR3 covers 14 residues. Germline values: CDR1 MNHEY, CDR2 SVGAGI. Trimming removed 10 bases from V and 0 bases from J; junction bases left unmatched: 8.

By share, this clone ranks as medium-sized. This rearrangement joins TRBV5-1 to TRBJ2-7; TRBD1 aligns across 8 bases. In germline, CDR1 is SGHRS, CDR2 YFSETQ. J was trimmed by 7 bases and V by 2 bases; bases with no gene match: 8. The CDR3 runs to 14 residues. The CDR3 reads CASSFDRGAWEQYF. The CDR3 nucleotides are TGCGCCAGCAGCTTCGACAGGGGCGCGTGGGAGCAGTACTTC.

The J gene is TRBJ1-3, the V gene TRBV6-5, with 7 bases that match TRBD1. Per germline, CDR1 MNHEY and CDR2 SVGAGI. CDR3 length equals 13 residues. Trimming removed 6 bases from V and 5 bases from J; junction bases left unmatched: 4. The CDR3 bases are TGTGCCAGCAGGACAGGGCGGAGAAACACCATATATTTT. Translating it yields CASRTGRRNTIYF.

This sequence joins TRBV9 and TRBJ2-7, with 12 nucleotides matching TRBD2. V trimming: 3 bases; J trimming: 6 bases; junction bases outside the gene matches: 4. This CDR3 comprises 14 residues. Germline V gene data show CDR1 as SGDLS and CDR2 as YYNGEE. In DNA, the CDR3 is TGTGCCAGCAGCGGGGCTAGCGGGGGGGCCGAGCAGTACTTC. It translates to CASSGASGGAEQYF.

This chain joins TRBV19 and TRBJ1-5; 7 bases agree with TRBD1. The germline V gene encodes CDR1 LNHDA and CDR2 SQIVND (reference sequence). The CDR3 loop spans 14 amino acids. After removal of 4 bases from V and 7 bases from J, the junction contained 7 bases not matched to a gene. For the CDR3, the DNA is TGTGCCAGTAGTACAGGGGGGGGCACCCAGCCCCAGCATTTT. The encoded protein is CASSTGGGTQPQHF.

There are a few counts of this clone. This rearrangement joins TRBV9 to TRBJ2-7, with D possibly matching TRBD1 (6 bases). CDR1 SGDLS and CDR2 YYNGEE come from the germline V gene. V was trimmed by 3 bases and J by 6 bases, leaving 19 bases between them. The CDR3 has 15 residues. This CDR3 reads CASSGPPGHPSEQYF. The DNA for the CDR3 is TGTGCCAGCAGCGGTCCTCCGGGACATCCGTCCGAGCAGTACTTC.

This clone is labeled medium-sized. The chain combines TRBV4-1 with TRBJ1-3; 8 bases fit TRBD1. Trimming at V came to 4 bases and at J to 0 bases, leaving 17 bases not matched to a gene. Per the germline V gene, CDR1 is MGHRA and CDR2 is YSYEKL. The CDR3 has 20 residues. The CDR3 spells CASSPREGTGALNSGNTIYF. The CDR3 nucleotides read TGCGCCAGCAGCCCGAGAGAAGGGACAGGAGCATTAAACTCTGGAAACACCATATATTTT.

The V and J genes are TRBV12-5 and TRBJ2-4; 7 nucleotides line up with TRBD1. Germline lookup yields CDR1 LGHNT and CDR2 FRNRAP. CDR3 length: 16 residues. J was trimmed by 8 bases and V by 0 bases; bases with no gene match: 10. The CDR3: CASGLVLGTQGDIQYF. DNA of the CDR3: TGTGCTAGTGGTTTGGTACTGGGAACCCAGGGGGACATTCAGTACTTC.

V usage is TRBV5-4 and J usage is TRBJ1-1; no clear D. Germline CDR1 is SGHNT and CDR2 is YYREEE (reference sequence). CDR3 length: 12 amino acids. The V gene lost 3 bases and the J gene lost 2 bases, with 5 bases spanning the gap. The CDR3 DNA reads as TGTGCCAGCAGCTCTACTAACACTGAAGCTTTCTTT. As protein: CASSSTNTEAFF.

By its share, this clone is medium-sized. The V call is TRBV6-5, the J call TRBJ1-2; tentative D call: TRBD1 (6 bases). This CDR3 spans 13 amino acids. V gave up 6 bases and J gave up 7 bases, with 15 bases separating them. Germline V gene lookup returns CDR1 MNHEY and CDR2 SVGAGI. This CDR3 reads CASSRGIGFGYTF. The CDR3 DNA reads TGTGCCAGCAGCAGGGGTATCGGGTTTGGCTACACCTTC.

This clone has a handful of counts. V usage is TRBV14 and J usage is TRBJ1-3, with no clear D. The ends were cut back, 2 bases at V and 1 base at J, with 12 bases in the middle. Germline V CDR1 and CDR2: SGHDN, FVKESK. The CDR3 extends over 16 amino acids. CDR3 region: CASSQSKGPSGNTIYF. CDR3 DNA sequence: TGTGCCAGCAGCCAAAGTAAAGGACCATCTGGAAACACCATATATTTT.

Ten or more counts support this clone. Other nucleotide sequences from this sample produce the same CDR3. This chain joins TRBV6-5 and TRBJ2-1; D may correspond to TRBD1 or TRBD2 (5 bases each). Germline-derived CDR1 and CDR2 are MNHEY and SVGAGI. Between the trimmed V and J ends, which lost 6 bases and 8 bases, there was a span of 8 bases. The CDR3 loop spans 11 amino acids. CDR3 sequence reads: CASSRGYEQFF. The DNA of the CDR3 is TGTGCCAGCAGCCGGGGCTATGAGCAGTTCTTC.

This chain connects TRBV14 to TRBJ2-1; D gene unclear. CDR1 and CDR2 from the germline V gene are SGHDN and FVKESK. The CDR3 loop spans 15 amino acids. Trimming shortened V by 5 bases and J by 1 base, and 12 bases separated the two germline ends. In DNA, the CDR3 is TGTGCCAGCAGCAAAGGTCGTCTGTCCTACAATGAGCAGTTCTTC. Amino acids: CASSKGRLSYNEQFF.

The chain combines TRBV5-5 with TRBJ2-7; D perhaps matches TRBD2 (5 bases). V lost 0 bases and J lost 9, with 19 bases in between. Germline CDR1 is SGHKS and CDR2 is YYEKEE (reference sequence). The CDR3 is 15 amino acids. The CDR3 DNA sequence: TGTGCCAGCAGCTTGGGTGACATTGGGAGTACTTGGCAGTACTTC. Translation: CASSLGDIGSTWQYF.

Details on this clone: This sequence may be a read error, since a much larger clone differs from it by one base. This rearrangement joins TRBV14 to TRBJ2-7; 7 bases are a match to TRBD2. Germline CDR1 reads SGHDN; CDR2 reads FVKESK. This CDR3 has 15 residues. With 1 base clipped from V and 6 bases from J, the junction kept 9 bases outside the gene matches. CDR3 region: CASSQVIKGGSEQYF. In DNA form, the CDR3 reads TGTGCCAGCAGCCAAGTTATCAAGGGAGGGAGCGAGCAGTACTTC.

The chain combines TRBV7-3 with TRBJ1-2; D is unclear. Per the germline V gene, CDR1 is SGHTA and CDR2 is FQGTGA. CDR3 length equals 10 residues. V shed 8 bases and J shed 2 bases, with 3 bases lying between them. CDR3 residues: CASGNYGYTF. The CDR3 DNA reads TGTGCCAGCGGCAACTATGGCTACACCTTC.